This T cell receptor beta chain stems from a study of blood T cells in healthy people across ages. Then a second PCR, running roughly 7 to 11 cycles, was carried out with a sample-barcoded 5' primer and a J-beta primer mix. TCRdb redid the calling of the 5' RACE reads with MiXCR, one entry per CDR3 protein. The sample records hundreds of thousands of distinct CDR3 sequences, roughly 43% being singletons. CDR1 is MDHEN, CDR2 SYDVKM, per germline. V gave up 3 bases and J gave up 2 bases, with 17 bases separating them. There are 16 residues in the CDR3. Donors were healthy Caucasian individuals from Russia aged roughly 6 to 90. This clonotype has only a few counts.

The source material was blood. This clonotype was obtained from an elderly man in good health. The chain joins TRBV28 to TRBJ2-7; D is perhaps TRBD2 (6 bases). CDR3 residues: CASSLGGSIRTYEQYF. In nucleotides, the CDR3 is TGTGCCAGCAGTTTGGGGGGATCGATCCGCACCTACGAGCAGTACTTC.